This is a list of T cell receptor beta chains from one sample in a study of somatic mutations in cytotoxic T cells in rheumatoid arthritis. Only in-frame clones appear in the TCRdb table, and some are missing; sequencing was by immunoSEQ multiplex PCR. The table includes under 20,000 clones, about 86% detected once. The specimen was CD8+ T cells sorted from blood. Receptors originate from a man aged 40-55 years in good health. Both conserved end residues are part of each CDR3. D genes are given only for firm matches. Only part of the rows carry a size: once, few, many, or a class if the clone is expanded.

V gene: TRBV6-1; clone size: NA; D gene: NA; J gene: TRBJ1-1; CDR3 protein: CACPSFATEAFF; CDR3 DNA: TGTGCCTGTCCCTCCTTTGCGACTGAAGCTTTCTTT
V gene: TRBV28; clone size: NA; D gene: TRBD2; J gene: TRBJ2-7; CDR3 protein: CASSLGTSGTPYEQYF; CDR3 DNA: TGTGCCAGCAGTCTTGGGACTAGCGGGACCCCCTACGAGCAGTACTTC
V gene: TRBV7-9; clone size: few; D gene: NA; J gene: TRBJ1-1; CDR3 protein: CASSLGAVEAFF; CDR3 DNA: TGTGCCAGCAGCTTAGGGGCAGTTGAAGCTTTCTTT
V gene: TRBV5-6; clone size: NA; D gene: NA; J gene: TRBJ1-2; CDR3 protein: CASSLEFDGANYGYTF; CDR3 DNA: TGTGCCAGCAGCTTGGAGTTCGACGGAGCTAACTATGGCTACACCTTC
V gene: TRBV13; clone size: NA; D gene: NA; J gene: TRBJ2-7; CDR3 protein: CASSPRNEQYF; CDR3 DNA: TGTGCCAGCAGCCCGCGGAACGAGCAGTACTTC
V gene: TRBV27; clone size: NA; D gene: NA; J gene: TRBJ1-2; CDR3 protein: CASSLSISGIGNYGYTF; CDR3 DNA: TGTGCCAGCAGTTTATCGATATCGGGTATCGGGAACTATGGCTACACCTTC
V gene: TRBV27; clone size: NA; D gene: NA; J gene: TRBJ2-7; CDR3 protein: CASSLIGPAYEQYF; CDR3 DNA: TGTGCCAGCAGTTTGATAGGACCAGCCTACGAGCAGTACTTC
V gene: TRBV27; clone size: NA; D gene: TRBD1; J gene: TRBJ1-2; CDR3 protein: CASSSLQGANYGYTF; CDR3 DNA: TGTGCCAGCAGTTCTCTTCAGGGGGCAAACTATGGCTACACCTTC
V gene: TRBV15; clone size: NA; D gene: NA; J gene: TRBJ1-1; CDR3 protein: CATSREGSTEAFF; CDR3 DNA: TGTGCCACCAGCAGGGAGGGCTCCACTGAAGCTTTCTTT
V gene: TRBV9; clone size: NA; D gene: NA; J gene: TRBJ2-4; CDR3 protein: CASSGAQGAKNIQYF; CDR3 DNA: TGTGCCAGCAGCGGGGCTCAGGGAGCCAAAAACATTCAGTACTTC
V gene: TRBV27; clone size: once; D gene: NA; J gene: TRBJ2-1; CDR3 protein: CASSFWGGAQLYNEQFF; CDR3 DNA: TGTGCCAGCAGTTTTTGGGGGGGGGCTCAGCTTTACAATGAGCAGTTCTTC
V gene: TRBV6-1; clone size: NA; D gene: NA; J gene: TRBJ1-4; CDR3 protein: CASSERQGNEKLFF; CDR3 DNA: TGTGCCAGCAGTGAGAGACAAGGCAATGAAAAACTGTTTTTT
V gene: TRBV7-9; clone size: NA; D gene: NA; J gene: TRBJ2-5; CDR3 protein: CASSLPPRLSETQYF; CDR3 DNA: TGTGCCAGCAGCTTACCGCCTCGCCTATCAGAGACCCAGTACTTC
V gene: TRBV7-6; clone size: NA; D gene: TRBD2; J gene: TRBJ2-7; CDR3 protein: CASSVTSGRYEQYF; CDR3 DNA: TGTGCCAGCAGCGTTACTAGCGGGAGATACGAGCAGTACTTC
V gene: TRBV6-5; clone size: NA; D gene: NA; J gene: TRBJ1-2; CDR3 protein: CASSSSGADRNYGYTF; CDR3 DNA: NA
V gene: TRBV15; clone size: NA; D gene: NA; J gene: TRBJ2-2; CDR3 protein: CATSWAGNPGELFF; CDR3 DNA: TGTGCCACCAGCTGGGCGGGGAACCCCGGGGAGCTGTTTTTT
V gene: TRBV18; clone size: NA; D gene: TRBD2; J gene: TRBJ2-1; CDR3 protein: CASSPASGRPNEQFF; CDR3 DNA: TGTGCCAGCTCACCTGCCAGCGGGAGACCCAATGAGCAGTTCTTC
V gene: TRBV11-2; clone size: NA; D gene: TRBD2; J gene: TRBJ2-1; CDR3 protein: CASSIGLAGVNEQFF; CDR3 DNA: TGTGCCAGCAGCATCGGACTAGCGGGAGTCAATGAGCAGTTCTTC
V gene: TRBV4-1; clone size: NA; D gene: TRBD1; J gene: TRBJ2-7; CDR3 protein: CASSIRQGNHEQYF; CDR3 DNA: TGCGCCAGCAGCATTCGACAGGGTAACCACGAGCAGTACTTC
V gene: TRBV6-1; clone size: NA; D gene: NA; J gene: TRBJ1-3; CDR3 protein: CATGTPGNTIYF; CDR3 DNA: TGTGCCACTGGGACGCCGGGAAACACCATATATTTT
V gene: TRBV6-4; clone size: once; D gene: NA; J gene: TRBJ1-1; CDR3 protein: CASSDIRENTEAFF; CDR3 DNA: TGTGCCAGCAGTGACATACGGGAGAACACTGAAGCTTTCTTT
V gene: TRBV7-9; clone size: NA; D gene: NA; J gene: TRBJ1-4; CDR3 protein: CASSSSREVNNEKLFF; CDR3 DNA: TGTGCCAGCAGCTCATCTCGGGAGGTCAATAATGAAAAACTGTTTTTT
V gene: TRBV27; clone size: NA; D gene: NA; J gene: TRBJ2-1; CDR3 protein: CASSTQPGEQFF; CDR3 DNA: TGTGCCAGCAGTACGCAACCTGGTGAGCAGTTCTTC
V gene: TRBV28; clone size: once; D gene: NA; J gene: TRBJ2-3; CDR3 protein: CASSLQPDTQYF; CDR3 DNA: TGTGCCAGCAGTTTACAGCCAGATACGCAGTATTTT
V gene: TRBV6-6; clone size: once; D gene: TRBD1; J gene: TRBJ2-3; CDR3 protein: CASSDRGSADTQYF; CDR3 DNA: TGTGCCAGCAGCGACAGGGGTTCAGCAGATACGCAGTATTTT
V gene: TRBV6-1; clone size: few; D gene: TRBD2; J gene: TRBJ2-7; CDR3 protein: CASSEWVGGTYEQYF; CDR3 DNA: TGTGCCAGCAGTGAATGGGTGGGGGGGACCTACGAGCAGTACTTC
V gene: TRBV29-1; clone size: NA; D gene: TRBD1; J gene: TRBJ1-1; CDR3 protein: CSVGDRDMAFF; CDR3 DNA: TGCAGCGTTGGGGACAGGGATATGGCTTTCTTT
V gene: TRBV15; clone size: NA; D gene: TRBD2; J gene: TRBJ2-2; CDR3 protein: CATSRREGSNGELFF; CDR3 DNA: TGTGCCACCAGCCGGAGGGAGGGTTCGAACGGGGAGCTGTTTTTT
V gene: TRBV5-1; clone size: few; D gene: TRBD2; J gene: TRBJ2-1; CDR3 protein: CASSLLSSGSKNEQFF; CDR3 DNA: TGCGCCAGCAGCTTGTTGTCTAGCGGGAGCAAGAATGAGCAGTTCTTC
V gene: TRBV4-1; clone size: few; D gene: NA; J gene: TRBJ2-1; CDR3 protein: CASSQGPGRFF; CDR3 DNA: TGCGCCAGTAGCCAAGGCCCAGGTCGGTTCTTC
V gene: TRBV4-1; clone size: NA; D gene: TRBD1; J gene: TRBJ2-1; CDR3 protein: CASSQDPSTGAGWFF; CDR3 DNA: TGCGCCAGCAGCCAAGATCCGTCGACAGGGGCAGGGTGGTTCTTC
V gene: TRBV29-1; clone size: NA; D gene: TRBD1; J gene: TRBJ2-6; CDR3 protein: CSVSGGSGANVLTF; CDR3 DNA: TGCAGCGTTTCAGGGGGATCTGGGGCCAACGTCCTGACTTTC
V gene: TRBV10-2; clone size: NA; D gene: NA; J gene: TRBJ2-1; CDR3 protein: CASKPGLASSEQFF; CDR3 DNA: TGCGCCAGCAAACCGGGGCTCGCTAGCTCTGAGCAGTTCTTC
V gene: TRBV6-1; clone size: NA; D gene: TRBD1; J gene: TRBJ2-7; CDR3 protein: CASPPGQGFDEQYF; CDR3 DNA: TGTGCCAGCCCCCCGGGACAGGGGTTCGACGAGCAGTACTTC
V gene: TRBV7-9; clone size: NA; D gene: NA; J gene: TRBJ2-7; CDR3 protein: CASSLRTSPYEQYF; CDR3 DNA: TGTGCCAGCAGCTTAAGAACCAGCCCCTACGAGCAGTACTTC
V gene: TRBV27; clone size: NA; D gene: NA; J gene: TRBJ1-1; CDR3 protein: CASSFLAGTEAFF; CDR3 DNA: TGTGCCAGCAGTTTCCTCGCCGGGACTGAAGCTTTCTTT
V gene: TRBV7-9; clone size: once; D gene: TRBD1; J gene: TRBJ2-2; CDR3 protein: CASSLVDRVNTGELFF; CDR3 DNA: TGTGCCAGCAGCTTAGTCGACAGGGTGAACACCGGGGAGCTGTTTTTT
V gene: TRBV7-2; clone size: NA; D gene: TRBD1; J gene: TRBJ2-2; CDR3 protein: CASSLVFGTGNTGELFF; CDR3 DNA: TGTGCCAGCAGCTTAGTCTTTGGGACAGGGAACACCGGGGAGCTGTTTTTT
V gene: TRBV4-1; clone size: NA; D gene: TRBD1; J gene: TRBJ1-5; CDR3 protein: CASSQYPTGKYQPQHF; CDR3 DNA: TGCGCCAGCAGCCAATACCCGACAGGGAAATATCAGCCCCAGCATTTT
V gene: TRBV7-6; clone size: NA; D gene: TRBD2; J gene: TRBJ2-2; CDR3 protein: CASSPQGGRAGTGELFF; CDR3 DNA: TGTGCCAGCAGCCCACAGGGCGGGAGGGCCGGGACCGGGGAGCTGTTTTTT
V gene: TRBV30; clone size: NA; D gene: NA; J gene: TRBJ2-7; CDR3 protein: CAWDYSGSYEQYF; CDR3 DNA: TGTGCCTGGGATTATTCAGGCTCCTACGAGCAGTACTTC
V gene: TRBV27; clone size: NA; D gene: TRBD2; J gene: TRBJ2-4; CDR3 protein: CASSLIAGVNIQYF; CDR3 DNA: TGTGCCAGCAGTTTGATAGCGGGAGTTAACATTCAGTACTTC
V gene: TRBV9; clone size: once; D gene: TRBD2; J gene: TRBJ2-2; CDR3 protein: CASSGMSSGMVGELFF; CDR3 DNA: TGTGCCAGCAGCGGGATGAGTAGCGGGATGGTCGGGGAGCTGTTTTTT
V gene: TRBV27; clone size: NA; D gene: TRBD1; J gene: TRBJ2-4; CDR3 protein: CASRRDRAAKNIQYF; CDR3 DNA: TGTGCCAGCAGAAGGGACAGGGCTGCCAAAAACATTCAGTACTTC
V gene: TRBV27; clone size: NA; D gene: NA; J gene: TRBJ1-2; CDR3 protein: CASALSVNYGYTF; CDR3 DNA: TGTGCCAGCGCCCTCAGTGTTAACTATGGCTACACCTTC
V gene: TRBV4-2; clone size: few; D gene: NA; J gene: TRBJ1-5; CDR3 protein: CASSQGPGSNQPQHF; CDR3 DNA: TGTGCCAGCAGCCAAGGGCCAGGAAGCAATCAGCCCCAGCATTTT
V gene: TRBV13; clone size: NA; D gene: TRBD2; J gene: TRBJ2-5; CDR3 protein: CASSLEGVAGTKETQYF; CDR3 DNA: TGTGCCAGCAGCTTAGAGGGAGTAGCGGGAACTAAAGAGACCCAGTACTTC
V gene: TRBV9; clone size: NA; D gene: TRBD2; J gene: TRBJ2-7; CDR3 protein: CASSPGRDPTYEQCF; CDR3 DNA: TGTGCCAGCAGCCCGGGGAGGGACCCAACCTACGAGCAGTGCTTC
V gene: TRBV11-1; clone size: once; D gene: NA; J gene: TRBJ2-2; CDR3 protein: CASRGSIQGITGELFF; CDR3 DNA: TGTGCCAGCAGGGGCTCCATACAGGGAATCACCGGGGAGCTGTTTTTT
V gene: TRBV11-2; clone size: NA; D gene: TRBD1; J gene: TRBJ2-7; CDR3 protein: CASSYVTGGYEQYF; CDR3 DNA: TGTGCCAGCAGCTACGTAACAGGGGGCTACGAGCAGTACTTC